These 23 T cell receptor beta chains came from one sample sequenced in a study of blood T cell repertoires in COVID-19. Measured with immunoSEQ multiplex PCR; TCRdb has only the in-frame clones, and not every one. The data show 650,000 to 800,000 clones, with about 87% seen just once and approximately 0.25% held by the top ten. Sequences were obtained from peripheral blood. The receptor set was obtained from a young woman with acute or convalescent COVID-19.

CDR3 coding DNA: TGTGCCAGCAGCCCAGGGTCCAGCTCCTACAATGAGCAGTTCTTC. It specifies CASSPGSSSYNEQFF. The rearrangement uses TRBV25-1 and TRBJ2-1; tentatively, D is TRBD1 (5 bases). Germline V gene sequence: CDR1 MGHDK, CDR2 SYGVNS. This CDR3 has 15 residues. The V and J ends lost 6 bases and 0 bases respectively, with 12 bases between them.

Concerning this clone: Additional DNA sequences in this sample encode the identical CDR3. The genes are TRBV27 and TRBJ2-7, with a weak D call TRBD1 (6 bases). Trimming pared 6 bases from V and 3 bases from J, leaving 9 bases between. CDR1 and CDR2 (germline): MNHEY, SMNVEV (reference sequence). The CDR3 is 12 residues long. The CDR3 protein is CASRGAGYEQYF. The CDR3 nucleotides read TGTGCCAGCAGGGGGGCAGGCTACGAGCAGTACTTC.

The sample holds many counts of this clone. The chain couples TRBV29-1 to TRBJ1-5; tentatively, D is TRBD1 (6 bases). V was cut by 6 bases and J by 2 bases, with 17 bases left in between. Germline V gene sequence: CDR1 SQVTM, CDR2 ANQGSEA. The CDR3 has 15 amino acids. In DNA form, the CDR3 reads TGCAGCGTAGGGGAGGGGGTTCTTGGCAATCAGCCCCAGCATTTT. Its translation is CSVGEGVLGNQPQHF. The full variable domain, with the rest looked up from reference TRBV29-1 and TRBJ1-5, is SAVISQKPSRDICQRGTSLTIQCQVDSQVTMMFWYRQQPGQSLTLIATANQGSEATYESGFVIDKFPISRPNLTFSTLTVSNMSPEDSSIYLCSVGEGVLGNQPQHFGDGTRLSIL.

CDR3 sequence: CASSAFPGQGNTEAFF. DNA for the CDR3: TGTGCCAGCAGTGCCTTCCCGGGACAGGGGAACACTGAAGCTTTCTTT. V usage is TRBV6-1 and J usage is TRBJ1-1, with 9 nucleotides matching TRBD1. The CDR3 is made up of 16 amino acids. Germline lookup yields CDR1 MNHNS and CDR2 SASEGT. V was pared by 4 bases and J by 1 base, with 7 bases of the junction left unmatched.

The CDR3 sequence is CASSLLEGEQYF. The CDR3 DNA reads as TGTGCCAGCAGCCTCCTAGAAGGCGAGCAGTACTTC. The gene calls are TRBV14 and TRBJ2-7, with no clear D. Germline V CDR1 and CDR2: SGHDN, FVKESK. The CDR3 extends over 12 amino acids. The V end lost 4 bases, the J end lost 6 bases, and 10 bases lay between the germline ends.

The V call is TRBV19, the J call TRBJ1-2, with D unresolved. CDR3 size: 15 residues. Trimming cost V 6 bases and J 0 bases, with 14 bases left between them. CDR1 and CDR2 (germline): LNHDA, SQIVND (reference sequence). The CDR3 DNA follows: TGTGCCAGTAGGAGAGTGACGGACTCTAACTATGGCTACACCTTC. Its translation is CASRRVTDSNYGYTF.

The gene calls are TRBV18 and TRBJ1-3; D is unclear. Germline loops: CDR1 KGHSH, CDR2 LQKENI. CDR3 length: 13 residues. Trimming shortened V by 6 bases and J by 4 bases, and 10 bases separated the two germline ends. The chain's CDR3 is CASSYPSGNTIYF. CDR3 DNA sequence: TGTGCCAGCTCCTATCCCTCCGGAAACACCATATATTTT.

The rearrangement uses TRBV6-5 and TRBJ2-3; tentatively, D is TRBD2 (6 bases). The ends were cut back, 4 bases at V and 3 bases at J, with 11 bases in the middle. The CDR3 runs to 14 residues. Germline V gene lookup returns CDR1 MNHEY and CDR2 SVGAGI. CDR3 residues: CASSFGLATDTQYF. Written as DNA, the CDR3 is TGTGCCAGCAGTTTCGGTCTAGCGACAGATACGCAGTATTTT.

This sequence joins TRBV5-1 and TRBJ1-4; D is ambiguous. The CDR3 covers 13 residues. The ends were cut back, 4 bases at V and 5 bases at J, with 9 bases in the middle. Looked up from germline, CDR1 is SGHRS and CDR2 is YFSETQ. The CDR3 DNA reads as TGCGCCAGCAGCCAAACGGGGAATGAAAAACTGTTTTTT. Its protein product is CASSQTGNEKLFF.

This chain links TRBV7-2 with TRBJ1-2; 10 bases are a match to TRBD1. With V trimmed by 5 bases and J by 4 bases, 4 bases remained unmatched. The CDR3 consists of 14 residues. The germline V gene encodes CDR1 SGHTA and CDR2 FQGNSA. The CDR3 sequence is CASSPRTGGYGYTF. The DNA for the CDR3 is TGTGCCAGCAGCCCCAGGACAGGGGGCTATGGCTACACCTTC.

The V call is TRBV7-7, the J call TRBJ2-1; 10 nucleotides agree with TRBD2. The ends lost 1 base at V and 8 bases at J; junction bases unmatched: 8. Germline assignment: CDR1 SSHAT and CDR2 FNYEAQ (reference sequence). The CDR3 has 16 amino acids. The DNA for the CDR3 is TGTGCCAGCAGCTTAGGCCCCTCCCTAGCGGGAGATGAGCAGTTCTTC. Residues: CASSLGPSLAGDEQFF. Combining the CDR3 with reference TRBV7-7 and TRBJ2-1 gives the whole variable domain GAGVSQSPRYKVTKRGQDVTLRCDPISSHATLYWYQQALGQGPEFLTYFNYEAQPDKSGLPSDRFSAERPEGSISTLTIQRTEQRDSAMYRCASSLGPSLAGDEQFFGPGTRLTVL.

This chain connects TRBV18 to TRBJ1-1; the D is unclear. V shed 2 bases and J shed 4 bases, with 14 bases lying between them. CDR3 length: 15 amino acids. Germline V gives CDR1 KGHSH, CDR2 LQKENI. Here the CDR3 reads CASSPTGGLGTEAFF. The DNA for the CDR3 is TGTGCCAGCTCACCAACGGGAGGGTTGGGCACTGAAGCTTTCTTT. Supplemented by reference TRBV18 and TRBJ1-1, the full variable domain reads NAGVMQNPRHLVRRRGQEARLRCSPMKGHSHVYWYRQLPEEGLKFMVYLQKENIIDESGMPKERFSAEFPKEGPSILRIQQVVRGDSAAYFCASSPTGGLGTEAFFGQGTRLTVV.

This clone was picked up one time. CDR3 protein: CASTGTSGDQFF. The CDR3, as DNA: TGTGCCAGCACCGGGACTAGCGGGGACCAGTTCTTC. This chain joins TRBV7-9 and TRBJ2-1; the match to TRBD2 covers 13 bases. Germline V lookup: CDR1 SEHNR, CDR2 FQNEAQ (reference sequence). Losses at the gene ends were 7 bases for V and 13 bases for J; bases not matched to a gene: 4. CDR3 length: 12 residues.

With respect to this clone: At one boundary the junction diverges from the germline segment, which might be a read error. The rearrangement joins TRBV27 to TRBJ1-1, with TRBD1 as a possible D gene (6 bases). The germline gives CDR1 MNHEY, CDR2 SMNVEV (reference sequence). The CDR3 contains 15 residues. The chain's CDR3 is CASSVSTGTTTEAFF. The DNA for the CDR3 is TGTGCCAGCAGTGTATCGACCGGGACAACCACTGAAGCTTTCTTT.

The V and J genes are TRBV6-1 and TRBJ2-3; perhaps TRBD2 as D (5 bases). The V end lost 2 bases, the J end lost 0 bases, and 6 bases lay between the germline ends. Germline-derived CDR1 and CDR2 are MNHNS and SASEGT. This CDR3 is 14 amino acids long. The CDR3 loop is CASSEPGSTDTQYF. The CDR3 nucleotides are TGTGCCAGCAGTGAACCGGGGAGCACAGATACGCAGTATTTT.

The rearrangement uses TRBV11-2 and TRBJ2-7; TRBD1 matches 8 bases. Trimming took 6 bases from V and 1 from J; bases not matched to a gene: 8. The CDR3 loop spans 15 amino acids. The germline gives CDR1 SGHAT, CDR2 FQNNGV. The CDR3 is CASRPGQEVSYEQYF. CDR3 nucleotides: TGTGCCAGCAGGCCGGGACAGGAAGTTTCCTACGAGCAGTACTTC.

The gene calls are TRBV7-9 and TRBJ2-1, with D tentatively TRBD1 (8 bases). Germline CDR1 is SEHNR and CDR2 is FQNEAQ (reference sequence). CDR3 length: 19 amino acids. Trimming cost V 6 bases and J 2 bases, with 26 bases left between them. The CDR3 region has the DNA TGTGCCAGCAGACGCGGCCGTATTCACAGGGGGACTACCTACAATGAGCAGTTCTTC. Its protein is CASRRGRIHRGTTYNEQFF.

The rearrangement uses TRBV2 and TRBJ1-3; D is possibly TRBD1 (5 bases). Germline assignment: CDR1 SNHLY and CDR2 FYNNEI. The V gene lost 9 bases and the J gene lost 9 bases, with 18 bases spanning the gap. CDR3 length equals 13 residues. DNA for the CDR3: TGTGCCAGATACGGACACCCGGGGGGCACCATATATTTT. It translates to CARYGHPGGTIYF.

Note on this clone: This sample includes further DNA sequences coding for the same CDR3. The chain joins TRBV19 to TRBJ1-2, with 9 bases that match TRBD1. The CDR3 is 14 residues long. V was clipped by 6 bases and J by 2 bases; unmatched bases: 4. Germline CDR1 reads LNHDA; CDR2 reads SQIVND (reference sequence). The CDR3 region has the DNA TGTGCCAGTAGGGACAGGGGCCTGAACTATGGCTACACCTTC. This encodes CASRDRGLNYGYTF. Together with reference TRBV19 and TRBJ1-2, the CDR3 gives the full variable domain: DGGITQSPKYLFRKEGQNVTLSCEQNLNHDAMYWYRQDPGQGLRLIYYSQIVNDFQKGDIAEGYSVSREKKESFPLTVTSAQKNPTAFYLCASRDRGLNYGYTFGSGTRLTVV.

The gene calls are TRBV7-9 and TRBJ1-6; 8 bases agree with TRBD1. V lost 5 bases, J lost 8 bases, and 5 bases stayed unmatched. CDR3 length: 14 amino acids. Germline V gene sequence: CDR1 SEHNR, CDR2 FQNEAQ (reference sequence). The CDR3 DNA reads as TGTGCCAGCAGCCGGACAGGGTCAGATTCACCCCTCCACTTT. Encoded protein: CASSRTGSDSPLHF.

The V call is TRBV5-1, the J call TRBJ2-1; TRBD1 matches at 9 bases. CDR1 and CDR2 (germline): SGHRS, YFSETQ. The CDR3 totals 15 residues. V lost 0 bases, J lost 7 bases, and 5 bases stayed unmatched. The CDR3 DNA sequence: TGCGCCAGCAGCTTGGTTACAGGGGGCCGAAATGAGCAGTTCTTC. Its protein is CASSLVTGGRNEQFF.

The V and J genes are TRBV4-1 and TRBJ1-1; D uncertain. Trimming removed 4 bases at V and 5 bases at J, with 17 bases between. CDR3 length: 15 amino acids. Germline loops: CDR1 MGHRA, CDR2 YSYEKL. Written as DNA, the CDR3 is TGCGCCAGCAGCCGGGAGGCGGGGATTGGTACTGAAGCTTTCTTT. Protein sequence: CASSREAGIGTEAFF.

The rearrangement links TRBV2 to TRBJ2-7, with 10 bases identical to TRBD1. Germline V gene sequence: CDR1 SNHLY, CDR2 FYNNEI. The V segment lost 3 bases and the J segment 2 bases; nucleotides outside the gene matches: 7. This CDR3 has 16 residues. The CDR3 loop is CASSEDGTGDTYEQYF. In nucleotides, the CDR3 is TGTGCCAGCAGTGAGGACGGGACAGGGGATACCTACGAGCAGTACTTC. The full variable domain, its missing parts supplied by reference TRBV2 and TRBJ2-7, is EPEVTQTPSHQVTQMGQEVILRCVPISNHLYFYWYRQILGQKVEFLVSFYNNEISEKSEIFDDQFSVERPDGSNFTLKIRSTKLEDSAMYFCASSEDGTGDTYEQYFGPGTRLTVT.